This T cell receptor beta chain was documented in a study of T-cell memory formation after mild COVID-19. In germline, CDR1 is DFQATT, CDR2 SNEGSKA (reference sequence). The length of the CDR3 is 15 residues. With 3 bases clipped from V and 1 base from J, the junction kept 8 bases outside the gene matches. Findings and limits, study-wide: Clones which contracted sat mainly in CM and EM if CD4+, and in EMRA if CD8+.

Note on this clonotype: Its antigen is unknown.

From 5'RACE with constant-segment primers came TCR alpha and TCR beta cDNA libraries that carried sample barcodes and UMIs. One entry per CDR3 protein, called by TCRdb with MiXCR from the 5' RACE reads. The sample includes 250,000 to 350,000 distinct CDR3 sequences, just under 20% seen only once; the top ten take 20% to 25%. This TCR derives from a man younger than 35 who had mild COVID-19 (a few samples of this study predate the infection). Cell type and time point are not known. This chain uses TRBV20-1 with TRBJ1-2; TRBD1 agrees at 7 bases. Sequencing was carried out using PBMCs or a T cell subset sorted from them (not recorded which). CDR3 residues: CSARGRTGFNYGYTF. CDR3 nucleotide sequence: TGCAGTGCTAGGGGCCGGACAGGATTTAACTATGGCTACACCTTC.